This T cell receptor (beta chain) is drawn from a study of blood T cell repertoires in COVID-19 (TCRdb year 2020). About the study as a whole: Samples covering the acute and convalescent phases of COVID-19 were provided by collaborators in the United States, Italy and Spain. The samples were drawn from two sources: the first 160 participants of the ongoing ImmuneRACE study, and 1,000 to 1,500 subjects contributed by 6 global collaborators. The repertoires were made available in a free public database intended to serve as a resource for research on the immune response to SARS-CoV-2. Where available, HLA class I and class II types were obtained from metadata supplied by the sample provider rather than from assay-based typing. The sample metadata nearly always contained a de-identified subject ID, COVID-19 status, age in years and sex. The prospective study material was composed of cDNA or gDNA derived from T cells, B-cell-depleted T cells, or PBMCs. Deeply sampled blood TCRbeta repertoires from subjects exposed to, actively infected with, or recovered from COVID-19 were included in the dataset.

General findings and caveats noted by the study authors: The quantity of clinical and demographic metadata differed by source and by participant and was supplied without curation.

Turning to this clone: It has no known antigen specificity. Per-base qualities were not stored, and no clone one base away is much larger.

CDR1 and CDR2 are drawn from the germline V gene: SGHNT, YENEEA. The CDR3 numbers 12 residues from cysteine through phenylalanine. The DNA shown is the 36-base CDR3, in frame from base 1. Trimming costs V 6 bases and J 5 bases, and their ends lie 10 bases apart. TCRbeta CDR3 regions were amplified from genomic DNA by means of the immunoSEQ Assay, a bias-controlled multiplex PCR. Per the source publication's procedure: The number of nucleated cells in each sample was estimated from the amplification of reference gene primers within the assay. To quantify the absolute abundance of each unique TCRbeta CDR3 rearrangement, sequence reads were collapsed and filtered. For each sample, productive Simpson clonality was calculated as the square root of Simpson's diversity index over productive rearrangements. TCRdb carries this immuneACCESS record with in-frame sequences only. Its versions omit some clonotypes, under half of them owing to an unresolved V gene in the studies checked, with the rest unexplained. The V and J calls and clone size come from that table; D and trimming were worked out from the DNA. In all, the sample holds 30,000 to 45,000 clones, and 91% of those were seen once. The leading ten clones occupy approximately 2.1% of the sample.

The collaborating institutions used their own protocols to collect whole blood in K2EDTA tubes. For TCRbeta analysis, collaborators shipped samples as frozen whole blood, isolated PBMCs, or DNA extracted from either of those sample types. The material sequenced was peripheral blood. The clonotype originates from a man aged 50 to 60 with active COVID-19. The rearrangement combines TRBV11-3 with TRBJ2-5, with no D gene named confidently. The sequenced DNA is TGTGCCAGCAGTCGAGACGGGGAGACCCAGTACTTC. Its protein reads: CASSRDGETQYF.